The 17 T cell receptor beta chains below come from one sample, sequenced in a study of blood T cell repertoires in COVID-19. Assay: immunoSEQ multiplex PCR; the TCRdb copy retains only in-frame clones and omits some. The sample yields about 190,000 clones, roughly 80% seen once. The sequenced material came from peripheral blood. Receptor source: a woman aged 50 to 60 with acute or convalescent COVID-19.

This chain links TRBV5-6 with TRBJ2-3, with 14 bases aligning to TRBD2. The CDR3 loop spans 17 amino acids. With V trimmed by 2 bases and J by 8 bases, 10 bases remained unmatched. Germline V lookup: CDR1 SGHDT, CDR2 YYEEEE. The CDR3 protein is CASSFWGLAGAGGTQYF. For the CDR3, the DNA is TGTGCCAGCAGCTTTTGGGGACTAGCGGGGGCCGGGGGTACGCAGTATTTT.

This sequence joins TRBV7-2 and TRBJ1-2, with TRBD1 matching 7 bases. Germline lookup yields CDR1 SGHTA and CDR2 FQGNSA. This CDR3 has 15 residues. Losses at the gene ends were 5 bases for V and 1 base for J; bases not matched to a gene: 7. The CDR3 sequence is CASSPSTGDNYGYTF. CDR3 sequence (DNA): TGTGCCAGCAGCCCGTCCACAGGGGATAACTATGGCTACACCTTC.

J is TRBJ1-2 and V is TRBV19, with D possibly matching TRBD1 (5 bases). Germline loops: CDR1 LNHDA, CDR2 SQIVND (reference sequence). Trimming cost V 4 bases and J 0 bases, with 18 bases left between them. This CDR3 spans 17 amino acids. The CDR3 region has the DNA TGTGCCAGTAGTAGGGCGATTACAGGAACTTCTAACTATGGCTACACCTTC. The encoded protein is CASSRAITGTSNYGYTF.

The chain combines TRBV7-2 with TRBJ2-3; tentatively, D is TRBD2 (5 bases). The V and J ends lost 3 bases and 0 bases respectively, with 10 bases between them. This CDR3 has 15 amino acids. CDR1 SGHTA and CDR2 FQGNSA come from the germline V gene. The CDR3 sequence: CASSLTTPSTDTQYF. CDR3 nucleotides: TGTGCCAGCAGCTTGACTACCCCAAGCACAGATACGCAGTATTTT. The variable domain in full, completed from reference TRBV7-2 and TRBJ2-3, reads GAGVSQSPSNKVTEKGKDVELRCDPISGHTALYWYRQSLGQGLEFLIYFQGNSAPDKSGLPSDRFSAERTGGSVSTLTIQRTQQEDSAVYLCASSLTTPSTDTQYFGPGTRLTVL.

The V gene is TRBV7-2, the J gene TRBJ1-3, with a possible D match to TRBD1 (5 bases). Trimming took off 3 bases at V and 4 bases at J, with 13 bases between the two ends. The CDR3 length is 15 residues. CDR1 is SGHTA and CDR2 is FQGNSA in the germline V gene. In DNA, the CDR3 is TGTGCCAGCAGCTTCGGGGGAGCGGAGGGAAACACCATATATTTT. Translated, it gives CASSFGGAEGNTIYF. Together with reference TRBV7-2 and TRBJ1-3, the CDR3 gives the full variable domain: GAGVSQSPSNKVTEKGKDVELRCDPISGHTALYWYRQSLGQGLEFLIYFQGNSAPDKSGLPSDRFSAERTGGSVSTLTIQRTQQEDSAVYLCASSFGGAEGNTIYFGEGSWLTVV.

The table lists this clone with many counts. The V call is TRBV3-1 (or the pseudogene TRBV3-2), the J call TRBJ2-6; 8 nucleotides agree with TRBD1. This CDR3 has 18 residues. J gave up 0 bases and V 5 bases, and 9 bases lay outside the gene matches. Germline assignment: CDR1 LGHDT and CDR2 YNNKEL (reference sequence). The CDR3 here is CASSGRDRSFSGANVLTF. The CDR3 nucleotides read TGTGCCAGCAGCGGCCGGGACAGGTCTTTCTCTGGGGCCAACGTCCTGACTTTC.

In nucleotides, the CDR3 is TGTGCCAGCTCACGCGGGACCTTAGGAGAAAAACTGTTTTTT. Residues: CASSRGTLGEKLFF. V and J are TRBV18 and TRBJ1-4; tentative D call: TRBD1 (5 bases). The V gene's germline CDR1 is KGHSH and CDR2 LQKENI. This CDR3 region has 14 residues. V was pared by 4 bases and J by 8 bases, with 14 bases between.

The chain recombines TRBV28 with TRBJ1-1, with 8 bases that match TRBD1. The CDR3 is 12 residues long. CDR1 is MDHEN and CDR2 is SYDVKM in the germline V gene. Trimming took 4 bases from V and 10 from J; bases not matched to a gene: 5. The CDR3 DNA reads TGTGCCAGCAGTTATGGACAGGGTTCAGCTTTCTTT. Encoded protein: CASSYGQGSAFF.

The chain couples TRBV6-6 to TRBJ1-4; 7 bases are shared with TRBD1. The germline V gene has CDR1 MNHNY and CDR2 SVGAGI (reference sequence). This CDR3 has 14 amino acids. The J segment lost 0 bases and the V segment lost 6 bases, leaving 1 base of the junction unmatched. CDR3 region: CASRGTATNEKLFF. The CDR3 region has the DNA TGTGCCAGCAGGGGGACAGCAACTAATGAAAAACTGTTTTTT.

CDR3 nucleotide sequence: TGTGCCAGCAGAAGGACAGGGACGGGGGAGCAGTACTTC. Residues: CASRRTGTGEQYF. The chain joins TRBV28 to TRBJ2-7; the match to TRBD1 covers 8 bases. This CDR3 has 13 residues. V shed 6 bases and J 7 bases; nucleotides not matched to a gene: 8. Per germline, CDR1 MDHEN and CDR2 SYDVKM.

CDR3 DNA sequence: TGCAGTTTGAGGGGGGAAGCTTTCTTT. This translates into CSLRGEAFF. The chain carries TRBV20-1 and TRBJ1-1; perhaps TRBD1 as D (6 bases). Germline V gene sequence: CDR1 DFQATT, CDR2 SNEGSKA (reference sequence). The CDR3 loop spans 9 amino acids. V lost 8 bases and J 8 bases, leaving 9 bases between the germline ends.

The CDR3 spells CASSQDRRTSGAPNTGELFF. The CDR3 DNA reads as TGTGCCAGCAGCCAAGACCGCAGGACTAGCGGAGCCCCGAACACCGGGGAGCTGTTTTTT. This chain joins TRBV3-1 (or the pseudogene TRBV3-2) and TRBJ2-2, with TRBD2 matching 10 bases. CDR3 length equals 20 residues. The V gene end was trimmed by 0 bases and the J gene end by 0 bases; junction bases not matched to a gene: 10. Per germline, CDR1 LGHDT and CDR2 YNNKEL (reference sequence).

This clone was seen a single time. V is TRBV19 and J is TRBJ2-5; TRBD2 matches 11 bases. V shed 10 bases and J 7 bases; nucleotides not matched to a gene: 14. This CDR3 is 15 amino acids long. CDR1 is LNHDA, CDR2 SQIVND, per germline (reference sequence). The CDR3 DNA reads as TGTGCCACCGGACTAGCGGGCCGAGGGACCTGGACCCAGTACTTC. This gives the protein CATGLAGRGTWTQYF.

The V call is TRBV28, the J call TRBJ1-4, with TRBD1 identical over 8 bases. There are 16 residues in the CDR3. V dropped 6 bases and J dropped 5; count of bases not matched to a gene: 11. Germline loops: CDR1 MDHEN, CDR2 SYDVKM. CDR3 region: CASSQGHRGENEKLFF. CDR3 nucleotide sequence: TGTGCCAGCAGCCAAGGTCACAGGGGGGAAAATGAAAAACTGTTTTTT. Filled out from reference TRBV28 and TRBJ1-4, the complete variable domain reads DVKVTQSSRYLVKRTGEKVFLECVQDMDHENMFWYRQDPGLGLRLIYFSYDVKMKEKGDIPEGYSVSREKKERFSLILESASTNQTSMYLCASSQGHRGENEKLFFGSGTQLSVL.

The chain combines TRBV3-1 (or the pseudogene TRBV3-2) with TRBJ1-2; perhaps TRBD1 as D (6 bases). Germline V lookup: CDR1 LGHDT, CDR2 YNNKEL (reference sequence). V lost 1 base, J lost 2 bases, and 8 bases lay in between. CDR3 length: 14 amino acids. CDR3 sequence: CASSQVTGNYGYTF. CDR3 sequence (DNA): TGTGCCAGCAGCCAAGTCACAGGGAACTATGGCTACACCTTC.

J is TRBJ1-1 and V is TRBV22-1. TRBV22-1 is recorded as a pseudogene. The CDR3 totals 14 residues. The DNA for the CDR3 is TGTCCTGGGAGCGCACAACGGGGAGGAACTGAAGCTTTCTTT. This codes for CPGSAQRGGTEAFF.

The table lists this clone with a count of one. This sequence joins TRBV7-2 and TRBJ1-2, with D hard to call. This CDR3 has 14 residues. Trimming took 5 bases from V and 6 from J, leaving 16 bases between them. Germline V gene data show CDR1 as SGHTA and CDR2 as FQGNSA. The CDR3 protein is CASSAYIQDNGYTF. As DNA, the CDR3 is TGTGCCAGCAGCGCTTATATTCAGGATAATGGCTACACCTTC.